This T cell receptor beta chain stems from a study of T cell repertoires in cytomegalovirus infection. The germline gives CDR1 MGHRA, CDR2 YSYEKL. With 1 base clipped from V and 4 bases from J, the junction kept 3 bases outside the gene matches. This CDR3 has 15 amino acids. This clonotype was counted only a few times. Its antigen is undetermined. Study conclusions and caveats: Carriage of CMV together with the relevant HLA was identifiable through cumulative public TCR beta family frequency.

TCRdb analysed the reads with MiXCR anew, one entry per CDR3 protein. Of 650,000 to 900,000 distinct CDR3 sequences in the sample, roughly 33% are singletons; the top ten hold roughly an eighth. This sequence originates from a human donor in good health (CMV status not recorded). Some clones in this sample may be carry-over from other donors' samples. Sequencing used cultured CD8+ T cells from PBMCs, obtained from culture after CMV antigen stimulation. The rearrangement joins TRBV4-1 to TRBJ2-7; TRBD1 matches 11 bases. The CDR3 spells CASSQGGTGGYEQYF. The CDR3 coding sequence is TGCGCCAGCAGCCAAGGGGGGACAGGGGGTTACGAGCAGTACTTC.